The 9 T cell receptor beta chains below all came from one sample that was sequenced in a study of blood T cell repertoires in COVID-19. Only in-frame clones appear in the TCRdb table, and some are missing; sequencing was by immunoSEQ multiplex PCR. Counted here are about 260,000 clones, more than 70% occurring once; the ten biggest clones make up 2% to 2.5%. Sequencing was done on a sample of PBMCs or T cells enriched from blood (not recorded which). The source is a woman aged 45-65 years who had recovered from COVID-19.

This clone was seen once. The chain links TRBV11-3 to TRBJ2-7; unclear D gene. Germline V CDR1 and CDR2: SGHNT, YENEEA. There are 14 residues in the CDR3. V was clipped by 1 base and J by 5 bases, with 12 bases between them. CDR3 DNA sequence: TGTGCCAGCAGCTTAGCTGTGCGTGTCCACGAGCAGTACTTC. Translation: CASSLAVRVHEQYF.

The genes are TRBV5-1 and TRBJ2-5; 8 bases map to TRBD1. Trimming at V came to 5 bases and at J to 1 base, leaving 4 bases not matched to a gene. Germline lookup yields CDR1 SGHRS and CDR2 YFSETQ. The CDR3 runs to 14 residues. The CDR3 DNA sequence: TGCGCCAGCAGTAACGGACAGGGCCAAGAGACCCAGTACTTC. Protein product: CASSNGQGQETQYF.

The genes are TRBV19 and TRBJ1-3; 11 bases align to TRBD1. Germline assignment: CDR1 LNHDA and CDR2 SQIVND (reference sequence). The junction had 0 bases not matched to a gene; V was cut back by 4 bases and J by 1 base. The CDR3 spans 15 residues. The CDR3 loop reads CASSRDRGSGNTIYF. The CDR3 DNA follows: TGTGCCAGTAGTAGGGACAGGGGGTCTGGAAACACCATATATTTT.

The gene calls are TRBV7-3 and TRBJ2-1; no reliable D call. This CDR3 has 14 residues. Germline loops: CDR1 SGHTA, CDR2 FQGTGA. With 4 bases removed from V and 6 bases from J, the gap between germline ends came to 13 bases. In nucleotides, the CDR3 is TGTGCCAGCAGCTCAGGTCGTACGAGCAATGAGCAGTTCTTC. This encodes CASSSGRTSNEQFF.

This clone was counted between two and nine times. The chain links TRBV10-3 to TRBJ2-7; 9 bases fit TRBD2. V trimming: 7 bases; J trimming: 4 bases; junction bases outside the gene matches: 5. The CDR3 length is 13 residues. CDR1 is ENHRY, CDR2 SYGVKD, per germline. In nucleotides, the CDR3 is TGTGCCATCACGGCACTAGCGGGTTACGAGCAGTACTTC. The encoded protein is CAITALAGYEQYF.

The genes are TRBV6-6 and TRBJ1-4; 7 bases fit TRBD1. Trimming at V came to 6 bases and at J to 2 bases, leaving 6 bases not matched to a gene. Germline assignment: CDR1 MNHNY and CDR2 SVGAGI (reference sequence). This CDR3 comprises 15 residues. The chain's CDR3 is CASSSGQATNEKLFF. CDR3 bases: TGTGCCAGCAGCTCCGGACAGGCCACTAATGAAAAACTGTTTTTT.

The chain couples TRBV7-2 to TRBJ2-3; 9 nucleotides agree with TRBD2. Unmatched junction bases numbered 0, after V lost 1 base and J lost 4 bases. Germline assignment: CDR1 SGHTA and CDR2 FQGNSA. CDR3 size: 14 residues. This CDR3 reads CASSLVAGADTQYF. CDR3 nucleotide sequence: TGTGCCAGCAGCTTAGTAGCGGGAGCAGATACGCAGTATTTT.

The chain has TRBV28 and TRBJ1-5; D uncertain. This CDR3 region has 12 residues. The germline V and J ends were trimmed by 4 bases and 4 bases, with 5 bases remaining between them. Germline V CDR1 and CDR2: MDHEN, SYDVKM. The DNA of the CDR3 is TGTGCCAGCAGTTCCCATAATCAGCCCCAGCATTTT. Its protein is CASSSHNQPQHF. Looking up the rest from reference TRBV28 and TRBJ1-5 gives the full variable domain: DVKVTQSSRYLVKRTGEKVFLECVQDMDHENMFWYRQDPGLGLRLIYFSYDVKMKEKGDIPEGYSVSREKKERFSLILESASTNQTSMYLCASSSHNQPQHFGDGTRLSIL.

The chain joins TRBV7-8 to TRBJ2-7, with 8 bases matching TRBD1. CDR1 is SGHVS, CDR2 FQNEAQ, per germline. The CDR3 has 16 residues. V shed 3 bases, J shed 0 bases, and the junction held 7 bases outside the gene matches. The CDR3 coding sequence is TGTGCCAGCAGCTTTCCCCGGGACAGGAGCTCCTACGAGCAGTACTTC. Translating it yields CASSFPRDRSSYEQYF. Drawing the rest from reference TRBV7-8 and TRBJ2-7, the complete variable domain is GAGVSQSPRYKVAKRGQDVALRCDPISGHVSLFWYQQALGQGPEFLTYFQNEAQLDKSGLPSDRFFAERPEGSVSTLKIQRTQQEDSAVYLCASSFPRDRSSYEQYFGPGTRLTVT.